A selection of T cell receptor beta chains follows, all from one sample in a study of T-cell memory formation after mild COVID-19. TCRdb processed the 5' RACE reads anew with MiXCR; each CDR3 protein has one entry. The sample has approximately 500,000 distinct CDR3 sequences, around a quarter seen once. Sequenced sample: PBMCs or a T cell subset sorted from them (not recorded which). Source of these receptors: an adult woman who had mild COVID-19 (a few samples of this study predate the infection). Cell type and time point are not known. Each CDR3 is given with its conserved first and last residue. The D gene is left open where the match is weak. Clone size is given for some rows only: seen once, a few or many times, or a class if the clone is expanded.

clone_size: few; j_call: TRBJ2-3; d_call: TRBD1; v_call: TRBV5-6; cdr3_aa: CASSSKTGGSTDTQYF; cdr3_nt: TGTGCCAGCAGCTCGAAGACAGGGGGCAGCACAGATACGCAGTATTTT
clone_size: few; j_call: TRBJ1-1; d_call: .; v_call: TRBV7-9; cdr3_aa: CASSLDVRAAFF; cdr3_nt: TGTGCCAGCAGCTTAGATGTCAGGGCGGCTTTCTTT
clone_size: .; j_call: TRBJ2-3; d_call: TRBD2; v_call: TRBV7-8; cdr3_aa: CASSLLAGATSTDTQYF; cdr3_nt: TGTGCCAGCAGCTTGTTAGCGGGGGCAACTAGCACAGATACGCAGTATTTT
clone_size: .; j_call: TRBJ2-7; d_call: .; v_call: TRBV6-2/TRBV6-3; cdr3_aa: CASGPWGLEQYF; cdr3_nt: TGTGCCAGCGGCCCCTGGGGGCTCGAGCAGTACTTC
clone_size: few; j_call: TRBJ2-1; d_call: .; v_call: TRBV12-3/TRBV12-4; cdr3_aa: CASRRHDEQFF; cdr3_nt: TGTGCCAGCAGACGGCACGATGAGCAGTTCTTC
clone_size: many; j_call: TRBJ1-5; d_call: TRBD1; v_call: TRBV12-3/TRBV12-4; cdr3_aa: CASSLGQGLYSNQPQHF; cdr3_nt: TGTGCCAGCAGCCTCGGACAGGGGCTTTATAGCAATCAGCCCCAGCATTTT
clone_size: .; j_call: TRBJ1-5; d_call: TRBD1; v_call: TRBV27; cdr3_aa: CASSPRTGRILDNAQPQHF; cdr3_nt: TGTGCCAGCAGTCCTCGGACAGGAAGGATTTTGGACAACGCGCAGCCCCAGCATTTT
clone_size: many; j_call: TRBJ2-1; d_call: .; v_call: TRBV12-3/TRBV12-4; cdr3_aa: CASSSNNPYNEQFF; cdr3_nt: TGTGCCAGCAGTTCCAACAACCCCTACAATGAGCAGTTCTTC
clone_size: .; j_call: TRBJ2-7; d_call: .; v_call: TRBV18; cdr3_aa: CASSPPGGRGYEQYF; cdr3_nt: TGTGCCAGCTCACCACCGGGGGGGCGCGGGTACGAGCAGTACTTC
clone_size: .; j_call: TRBJ2-7; d_call: TRBD1; v_call: TRBV6-1; cdr3_aa: CASSEMGQGAPPYEQYF; cdr3_nt: TGTGCCAGCAGTGAAATGGGACAGGGGGCCCCCCCCTACGAGCAGTACTTC
clone_size: once; j_call: TRBJ1-1; d_call: .; v_call: TRBV19; cdr3_aa: CASSIEGQSSTEAFF; cdr3_nt: TGTGCCAGTAGTATAGAGGGACAATCTTCTACTGAAGCTTTCTTT
clone_size: .; j_call: TRBJ2-5; d_call: TRBD1; v_call: TRBV9; cdr3_aa: CASSAERTGGGETQYF; cdr3_nt: TGTGCCAGCAGCGCCGAGCGGACAGGGGGAGGAGAGACCCAGTACTTC
clone_size: .; j_call: TRBJ2-3; d_call: .; v_call: TRBV3-1; cdr3_aa: CASSQGMVGDTQYF; cdr3_nt: TGTGCCAGCAGCCAAGGGATGGTGGGGGATACGCAGTATTTT
clone_size: .; j_call: TRBJ1-1; d_call: TRBD1; v_call: TRBV6-5; cdr3_aa: CASSYSKGTGKNTEAFF; cdr3_nt: TGTGCCAGCAGTTACTCGAAAGGGACAGGGAAGAACACTGAAGCTTTCTTT
clone_size: few; j_call: TRBJ2-7; d_call: .; v_call: TRBV7-6; cdr3_aa: CASSSYLGDYEQYF; cdr3_nt: TGTGCCAGCAGCTCTTATCTTGGGGACTACGAGCAGTACTTC
clone_size: .; j_call: TRBJ2-5; d_call: .; v_call: TRBV5-1; cdr3_aa: CASRKLRTAQETQYF; cdr3_nt: TGCGCTAGTCGCAAACTTCGGACCGCCCAAGAGACCCAGTACTTC
clone_size: .; j_call: TRBJ1-1; d_call: .; v_call: TRBV5-1; cdr3_aa: CASSPRGVAEGVETEAFF; cdr3_nt: TGCGCCAGCAGCCCGCGGGGGGTGGCAGAAGGAGTGGAGACTGAAGCTTTCTTT
clone_size: few; j_call: TRBJ2-1; d_call: .; v_call: TRBV20-1; cdr3_aa: CSARDWNEQFF; cdr3_nt: TGCAGTGCTAGAGACTGGAATGAGCAGTTCTTC
clone_size: few; j_call: TRBJ1-5; d_call: TRBD1; v_call: TRBV5-1; cdr3_aa: CASSDGQEGGPQHF; cdr3_nt: TGCGCCAGCAGCGACGGACAGGAAGGGGGGCCCCAGCATTTT
clone_size: many; j_call: TRBJ1-5; d_call: .; v_call: TRBV12-3/TRBV12-4; cdr3_aa: CASSGEGISNQPQHF; cdr3_nt: TGTGCCAGCAGCGGAGAGGGTATTAGCAATCAGCCCCAGCATTTT
clone_size: .; j_call: TRBJ2-7; d_call: TRBD2; v_call: TRBV20-1; cdr3_aa: CSARDGTSGSTSYEQYF; cdr3_nt: TGCAGTGCTAGAGATGGGACTAGCGGGAGCACCTCCTACGAGCAGTACTTC
clone_size: .; j_call: TRBJ1-6; d_call: .; v_call: TRBV6-5; cdr3_aa: CASSLRQPDNSPLHF; cdr3_nt: TGTGCCAGCAGCCTACGACAGCCGGATAATTCACCCCTCCACTTT
clone_size: few; j_call: TRBJ2-1; d_call: TRBD2; v_call: TRBV29-1; cdr3_aa: CSVEAGRGIYNEQFF; cdr3_nt: TGCAGCGTAGAGGCCGGGCGGGGGATCTACAATGAGCAGTTCTTC
clone_size: .; j_call: TRBJ1-2; d_call: TRBD1; v_call: TRBV12-3/TRBV12-4; cdr3_aa: CASRPSGQGGLGYTF; cdr3_nt: TGTGCCAGCAGACCCTCCGGACAGGGTGGACTTGGCTACACCTTC
clone_size: .; j_call: TRBJ2-5; d_call: .; v_call: TRBV20-1; cdr3_aa: CSPRRGTTIGETQYF; cdr3_nt: TGCAGTCCCCGGCGGGGAACTACTATCGGGGAGACCCAGTACTTC
clone_size: .; j_call: TRBJ1-5; d_call: TRBD1; v_call: TRBV29-1; cdr3_aa: CSVGQGVGQPQHF; cdr3_nt: TGCAGCGTCGGACAGGGGGTAGGTCAGCCCCAGCATTTT
clone_size: few; j_call: TRBJ2-7; d_call: .; v_call: TRBV28; cdr3_aa: CASSLRAEQYF; cdr3_nt: TGTGCCAGCAGTCTGCGGGCCGAGCAGTACTTC
clone_size: once; j_call: TRBJ1-5; d_call: .; v_call: TRBV3-1; cdr3_aa: CASSQGGRGGPQHF; cdr3_nt: TGTGCCAGCAGCCAAGGGGGCCGGGGAGGGCCCCAGCATTTT
clone_size: few; j_call: TRBJ2-7; d_call: TRBD1; v_call: TRBV7-9; cdr3_aa: CASSLHQGVDEQYF; cdr3_nt: TGTGCCAGCAGCCTACATCAGGGGGTAGACGAGCAGTACTTC
clone_size: few; j_call: TRBJ2-5; d_call: .; v_call: TRBV7-2; cdr3_aa: CASSRRPGRGETQYF; cdr3_nt: TGTGCCAGCAGCAGAAGACCCGGGCGAGGGGAGACCCAGTACTTC
clone_size: .; j_call: TRBJ2-3; d_call: TRBD2; v_call: TRBV7-9; cdr3_aa: CASSLLAGAVDTQYF; cdr3_nt: TGTGCCAGCAGCTTACTAGCGGGAGCTGTAGATACGCAGTATTTT
clone_size: .; j_call: TRBJ1-1; d_call: .; v_call: TRBV5-1; cdr3_aa: CASSSTLTVNTEAFF; cdr3_nt: TGCGCCAGCAGCTCGACCCTGACAGTAAACACTGAAGCTTTCTTT
clone_size: .; j_call: TRBJ2-1; d_call: .; v_call: TRBV7-9; cdr3_aa: CASSLSGAGDEQFF; cdr3_nt: TGTGCCAGCAGCTTGTCAGGAGCGGGCGATGAGCAGTTCTTC
clone_size: many; j_call: TRBJ1-3; d_call: .; v_call: TRBV20-1; cdr3_aa: CSARGNTIYF; cdr3_nt: TGCAGTGCTCGTGGAAACACCATATATTTT
clone_size: .; j_call: TRBJ2-7; d_call: TRBD1; v_call: TRBV15; cdr3_aa: CATSRSQGARTNYEQYF; cdr3_nt: TGTGCCACCAGCAGGTCCCAGGGGGCGCGGACGAACTACGAGCAGTACTTC
clone_size: .; j_call: TRBJ2-3; d_call: .; v_call: TRBV9; cdr3_aa: CASSVEGGDSQYF; cdr3_nt: TGTGCCAGCAGCGTAGAGGGGGGAGATTCCCAGTATTTT
clone_size: .; j_call: TRBJ2-2; d_call: TRBD2; v_call: TRBV9; cdr3_aa: CASSRAREGAGELFF; cdr3_nt: TGTGCCAGCAGCAGGGCCCGGGAGGGTGCCGGGGAGCTGTTTTTT
clone_size: .; j_call: TRBJ2-7; d_call: .; v_call: TRBV7-2; cdr3_aa: CASSAQGSSSYEQYF; cdr3_nt: TGTGCCAGCAGCGCGCAAGGCAGTAGCTCCTACGAGCAGTACTTC
clone_size: .; j_call: TRBJ2-6; d_call: .; v_call: TRBV7-9; cdr3_aa: CASRNSAGANVLTF; cdr3_nt: TGTGCCAGCCGAAATTCGGCTGGGGCCAACGTCCTGACTTTC
clone_size: .; j_call: TRBJ2-1; d_call: .; v_call: TRBV5-8; cdr3_aa: CASGIPGLLTSNEQFF; cdr3_nt: TGTGCCAGCGGAATACCGGGACTGTTGACAAGCAATGAGCAGTTCTTC
clone_size: few; j_call: TRBJ1-1; d_call: .; v_call: TRBV20-1; cdr3_aa: CSVGPPNTEAFF; cdr3_nt: TGCAGTGTGGGGCCTCCAAACACTGAAGCTTTCTTT
clone_size: few; j_call: TRBJ1-4; d_call: .; v_call: TRBV4-1; cdr3_aa: CASSQDRQGNKEKLFF; cdr3_nt: TGCGCCAGCAGCCAAGATCGGCAGGGGAATAAGGAAAAACTGTTTTTT
clone_size: few; j_call: TRBJ2-6; d_call: TRBD2; v_call: TRBV19; cdr3_aa: CASSIRGLAGTSGANVLTF; cdr3_nt: TGTGCCAGTAGTATCCGCGGACTAGCGGGAACCTCTGGGGCCAACGTCCTGACTTTC
clone_size: few; j_call: TRBJ2-2; d_call: .; v_call: TRBV12-3/TRBV12-4; cdr3_aa: CASRFRRGAGELFF; cdr3_nt: TGTGCCAGCAGGTTTAGGAGGGGGGCCGGGGAGCTGTTTTTT
clone_size: .; j_call: TRBJ2-3; d_call: .; v_call: TRBV7-9; cdr3_aa: CASSLGTPGDTQYF; cdr3_nt: TGTGCCAGCAGCTTAGGAACCCCGGGGGATACGCAGTATTTT
clone_size: .; j_call: TRBJ2-5; d_call: .; v_call: TRBV6-5; cdr3_aa: CASGVEGTETQYF; cdr3_nt: TGTGCCAGCGGGGTTGAGGGGACAGAGACCCAGTACTTC
clone_size: .; j_call: TRBJ2-3; d_call: TRBD1; v_call: TRBV6-6; cdr3_aa: CASTRQGGDTDTQYF; cdr3_nt: TGTGCCAGCACCAGACAGGGGGGGGACACAGATACGCAGTATTTT
clone_size: few; j_call: TRBJ2-3; d_call: TRBD2; v_call: TRBV20-1; cdr3_aa: CSAPLIAGGRTDTQYF; cdr3_nt: TGCAGTGCTCCCCTTATAGCGGGGGGGCGCACAGATACGCAGTATTTT
clone_size: .; j_call: TRBJ1-5; d_call: .; v_call: TRBV6-5; cdr3_aa: CASSYEYSNQPQHF; cdr3_nt: TGTGCCAGCAGTTACGAGTATAGCAATCAGCCCCAGCATTTT
clone_size: few; j_call: TRBJ1-6; d_call: .; v_call: TRBV6-5; cdr3_aa: CASSDRGSPLHF; cdr3_nt: TGTGCCAGCAGTGATCGAGGTTCACCCCTCCACTTT
clone_size: .; j_call: TRBJ2-7; d_call: .; v_call: TRBV12-3/TRBV12-4; cdr3_aa: CATLWADEQYF; cdr3_nt: TGTGCCACCTTATGGGCTGACGAGCAGTACTTC
clone_size: .; j_call: TRBJ2-5; d_call: TRBD1; v_call: TRBV5-8; cdr3_aa: CASSSGQGAPGRETQYF; cdr3_nt: TGTGCCAGCAGCTCAGGACAGGGGGCGCCGGGTAGGGAGACCCAGTACTTC